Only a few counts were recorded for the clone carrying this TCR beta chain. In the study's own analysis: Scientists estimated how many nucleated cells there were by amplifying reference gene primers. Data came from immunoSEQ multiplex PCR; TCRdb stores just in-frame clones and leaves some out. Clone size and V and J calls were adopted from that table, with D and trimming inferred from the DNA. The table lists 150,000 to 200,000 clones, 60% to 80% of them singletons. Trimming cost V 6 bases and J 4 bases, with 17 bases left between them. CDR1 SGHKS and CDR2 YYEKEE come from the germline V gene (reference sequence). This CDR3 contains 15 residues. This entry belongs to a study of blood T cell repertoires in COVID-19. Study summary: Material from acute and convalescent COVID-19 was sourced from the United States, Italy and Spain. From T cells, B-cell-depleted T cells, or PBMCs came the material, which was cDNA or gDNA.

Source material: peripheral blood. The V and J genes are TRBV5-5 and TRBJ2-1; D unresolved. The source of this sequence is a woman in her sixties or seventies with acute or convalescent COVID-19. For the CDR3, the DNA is TGTGCCAGCACCCCGCTGACAACAAGTTACAATGAGCAGTTCTTC. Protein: CASTPLTTSYNEQFF.